This TCR beta chain was recorded in a study of shared clonotypes between healthy human individuals (dated by TCRdb to about 2020). In the study overall: The cohort comprised a couple of women and a few men aged 18 to 49 years. To increase sequencing depth and limit assay-specific biases, TCR repertoire library preparation and sequencing were carried out by different laboratories using diverse techniques. Leukapheresis yielded between about 0.94 and 10 billion PBMCs per donor. Per donor, three plates each were used for CD4 naive and CD4 memory, two for CD8 naive, and one for CD8 memory. To estimate repertoire size and how much clonotype sharing occurs between individuals, the study deeply sequenced the blood TCR repertoires of five healthy adults. What the authors observed across the whole study: About 5% of naive CD4, 3.5% of naive CD8, approximately 2% of memory CD4, and about 0.4% of memory CD8 clonotypes were shared across several donors. Because the study included a small number of donors, the genetic and exposure-history diversity represented was limited. Only blood was sampled, and tissue TCR repertoires likely differ from those in blood. Compared with non-shared clonotypes, the clonotypes found in all four sorted-subset donors had higher generation probabilities. Even with the large sequencing depth, rarefaction of the sorted-subset datasets indicated that sequencing was incomplete. Estimated clonotype richness was generally larger for naive than for memory subsets. Pairwise subsampling indicated that sequencing depth was expected to affect the degree of clonotype sharing among donors.

Using the deep immunoSEQ assay, multiplex PCR amplified TCR CDR3 regions from genomic DNA. For each cell subset, the extracted genomic DNA was distributed evenly across all wells of several immunoSEQ 96-well plates, and each plate served as one replicate. For sorted subsets, each replicate PCR was loaded with about 200 ng genomic DNA, equivalent to approximately 33,000 T cell genomes. The purified libraries were quantified using a Qubit 3.0 fluorometer, sized with a Bioanalyzer 2100, and then quantified again using the KAPA Library Quantification kit. Every immunoSEQ 96-well plate was sequenced on a separate single-read 150-cycle Illumina NextSeq 550 flow cell. Per the authors' processing: Because only junctional sequences without quality scores were contained in the immunoSEQ output, filtering matching that applied to full-length reads could not be performed. Sequences were annotated with PyIR, a Python wrapper for IgBLAST v1.9, using IMGT germline references to assign V/J genes and CDR3. Reads were removed for weak V/J assignments (E-value above 1e-6), missing CDR3, stop codons, out-of-frame junctions, or ambiguous translated residues. V3J clonotypes were defined as sequences sharing the same inferred V gene, J gene, and CDR3 amino acid sequence. Percentage overlap between repertoires was calculated by dividing the number of shared unique clonotypes by the size of the smaller repertoire. RTK rarefaction, the Chao1 estimator, and Recon v2.1 estimates of unobserved clonotypes were used to assess repertoire richness. OLGA was used to compute generation probabilities for all TCRbeta clonotypes that the gDNA method yielded from several donors. Here the immuneACCESS table is served through TCRdb, limited to in-frame sequences with V and J called. Missing clones are a known gap in these copies; in checked studies unresolved V genes cover under half, and the rest lacks a known reason. V, J and clone size are those of that table, while D and trimming were read from the DNA. The sample table records roughly 530,000 clones; about 96% of these occur just once. The leading ten clones occupy 0.05% to 0.07% of the sample.

The donors were healthy, HIV-negative adults with no recently reported acute infections or vaccinations. Every donor was a Caucasian adult residing in Nashville, Tennessee, USA. Magnetic negative selection was used to enrich CD4+ T cells, after which naive cells were positively selected on CD45RA and the negative fraction became the memory subset. After blood collection by leukapheresis, PBMCs were isolated using Ficoll-Histopaque density gradient centrifugation and then cryopreserved in the vapor phase of liquid nitrogen. Analytical flow cytometry was used to check the purity and quantity of each magnetically sorted T cell population. Genomic DNA was isolated from every sorted fraction and measured by UV absorbance on a Nanodrop 2000c. Turning to this clone: This clone's antigen is unknown. No per-base quality is available; no much larger clone lies one base away.

V lost 5 bases and J lost 4 bases; the stretch between them is 9 bases long. CDR1 and CDR2 are drawn from the germline V gene (reference sequence): MNHEY, SMNVEV. The CDR3 sequence holds 13 residues, the cysteine and phenylalanine included. CDR3 DNA only is kept here, 39 bases in frame from base 1. The chain is encoded by TRBV27 joined to TRBJ2-4, with the D gene too uncertain to name. The clonotype was recovered from a woman aged 25 to 39 in good health. The source material was naive CD4+ T cells sorted from blood. Per the publication, the cell subset or site label means: CD45RA+ positively selected. CDR3 reads: CASSIGNKNIQYF. In nucleotide form, the sequence is TGTGCCAGCAGTATCGGTAATAAAAACATTCAGTACTTC.